This TCR beta chain was observed in a study of T-cell reconstitution after alpha-beta-depleted transplantation in children. Many counts were recorded for this clonotype. Preparation of the TCRbeta library involved a method that used unique molecular identifiers. TCRdb recomputed calls from the PCR reads with MiXCR, one row per CDR3 protein. The sample lists some 300,000 distinct CDR3 sequences, around a tenth occurring once. This TCR derives from a boy under two years old with acute myeloid leukemia, due to receive a stem cell transplant. The source material was PBMCs, sampled before TCRalphabeta/CD19-depleted stem cell transplant.

Here the CDR3 reads CASQQSQETQYF. In DNA form, the CDR3 reads TGTGCCAGCCAACAGTCCCAAGAGACCCAGTACTTC. This rearrangement joins TRBV3-1 to TRBJ2-5; D unclear. V lost 8 bases and J lost 1, with 8 bases in between. Germline loops: CDR1 LGHDT, CDR2 YNNKEL (reference sequence). This CDR3 is 12 amino acids long.